These 7 T cell receptor beta chains share one sample of origin, sequenced in a study of shared clonotypes between healthy human individuals. CD45RO-negative, CCR7-positively selected cells formed the naive CD8 fraction, excluding terminally differentiated effector memory CD45RA+ cells. The method was immunoSEQ multiplex PCR; TCRdb's version includes in-frame clones alone and lacks a portion of them. This table holds about 700,000 clones, just over 90% found once. Sequenced input: naive CD8+ T cells sorted from blood. The origin of the receptors is a young man in good health.

To note about this clone: Within the sample, other DNA sequences also encode this same CDR3. J is TRBJ2-7 and V is TRBV28, with 8 positions matching TRBD2. Trimming cost V 4 bases and J 0 bases; bases outside gene matches: 2. The germline V gene has CDR1 MDHEN and CDR2 SYDVKM. The CDR3 runs 14 residues. As DNA, the CDR3 is TGTGCCAGCAGTTCGAGCGGGAGCTCCTACGAGCAGTACTTC. Amino acid sequence: CASSSSGSSYEQYF.

This chain uses TRBV10-3 with TRBJ1-2, with 9 bases matching TRBD1. The J segment lost 2 bases and the V segment lost 10 bases, leaving 2 bases of the junction unmatched. Germline-derived CDR1 and CDR2 are ENHRY and SYGVKD. This CDR3 has 12 amino acids. This CDR3 is CANGQGNYGYTF. The CDR3 region has the DNA TGTGCCAACGGACAGGGGAACTATGGCTACACCTTC.

The V call is TRBV4-1, the J call TRBJ2-7; maybe TRBD2 (5 bases). V was cut by 4 bases and J by 0 bases, with 16 bases left in between. This CDR3 region has 16 residues. Germline CDR1 and CDR2: MGHRA and YSYEKL. CDR3 protein: CASSPVKGEGSYEQYF. DNA of the CDR3: TGCGCCAGCAGCCCCGTTAAGGGAGAAGGCTCCTACGAGCAGTACTTC.

This clone was seen only once. The chain has TRBV5-1 and TRBJ2-7, with 10 bases fitting TRBD1. J lost 4 bases, V lost 1 base, and 5 bases had no gene match. The CDR3 sequence is 15 residues long. Germline assignment: CDR1 SGHRS and CDR2 YFSETQ. CDR3 sequence (DNA): TGCGCCAGCAGCTTGTCGGGACAGGGGATGTACGAGCAGTACTTC. Its translation: CASSLSGQGMYEQYF.

The chain joins TRBV19 to TRBJ2-3; TRBD2 agrees at 9 bases. CDR3 length equals 17 residues. J was trimmed by 2 bases and V by 0 bases; bases with no gene match: 6. CDR1 and CDR2 from the germline V gene are LNHDA and SQIVND (reference sequence). This CDR3 reads CASSIDPREGYTDTQYF. In DNA form, the CDR3 reads TGTGCCAGTAGTATAGATCCGCGGGAGGGATACACAGATACGCAGTATTTT.

The rearrangement uses TRBV2 and TRBJ2-6; 7 positions match TRBD1. V lost 9 bases to trimming and J lost 3 bases; unmatched junction nucleotides: 5. The germline CDR1 and CDR2 sequences are SNHLY and FYNNEI. The CDR3 totals 14 residues. The DNA for the CDR3 is TGTGCCAGGAGACAGGGTATTGGGGCCAACGTCCTGACTTTC. Residues: CARRQGIGANVLTF.

V usage is TRBV7-2 and J usage is TRBJ2-3; TRBD2 aligns across 13 bases. Germline loops: CDR1 SGHTA, CDR2 FQGNSA. The CDR3 length is 18 residues. Unmatched junction bases numbered 8, after V lost 2 bases and J lost 3 bases. The CDR3 reads CASSLLLAGGWGTDTQYF. CDR3 in DNA: TGTGCCAGCAGCTTACTACTAGCGGGAGGGTGGGGGACAGATACGCAGTATTTT.